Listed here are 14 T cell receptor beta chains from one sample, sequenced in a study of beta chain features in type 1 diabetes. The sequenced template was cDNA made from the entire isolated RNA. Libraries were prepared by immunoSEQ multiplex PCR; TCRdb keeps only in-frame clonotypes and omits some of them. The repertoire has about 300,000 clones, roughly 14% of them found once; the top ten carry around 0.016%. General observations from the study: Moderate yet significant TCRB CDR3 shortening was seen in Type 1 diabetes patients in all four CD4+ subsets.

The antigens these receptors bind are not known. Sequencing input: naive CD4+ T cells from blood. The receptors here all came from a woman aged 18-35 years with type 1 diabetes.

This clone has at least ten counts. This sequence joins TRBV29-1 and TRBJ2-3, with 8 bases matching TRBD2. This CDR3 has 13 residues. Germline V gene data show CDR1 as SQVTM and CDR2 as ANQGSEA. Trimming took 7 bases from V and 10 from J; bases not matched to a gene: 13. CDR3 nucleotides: TGCAGCGCGACCGGGACTAGTCACGAAGCGCAGTATTTT. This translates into CSATGTSHEAQYF.

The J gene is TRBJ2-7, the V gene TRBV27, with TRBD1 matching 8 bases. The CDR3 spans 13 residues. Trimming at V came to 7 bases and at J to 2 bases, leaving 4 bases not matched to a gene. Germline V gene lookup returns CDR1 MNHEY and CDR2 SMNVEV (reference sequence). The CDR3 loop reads CASKLTGAYEQYF. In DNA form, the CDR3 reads TGTGCCAGCAAACTGACAGGGGCCTACGAGCAGTACTTC.

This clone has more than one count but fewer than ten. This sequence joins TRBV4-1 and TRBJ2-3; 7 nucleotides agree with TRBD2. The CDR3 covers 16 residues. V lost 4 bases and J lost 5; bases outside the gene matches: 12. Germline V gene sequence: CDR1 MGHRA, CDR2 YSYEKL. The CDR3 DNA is TGCGCCAGCAGCCCATTGGGAGCGGGAATTGGAGATACGCAGTATTTT. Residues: CASSPLGAGIGDTQYF.

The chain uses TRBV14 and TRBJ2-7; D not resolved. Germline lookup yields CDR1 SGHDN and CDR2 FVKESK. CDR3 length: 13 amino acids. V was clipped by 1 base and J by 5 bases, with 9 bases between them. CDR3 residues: CASSQGAPNEQYF. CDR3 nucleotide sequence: TGTGCCAGCAGCCAAGGGGCTCCAAACGAGCAGTACTTC.

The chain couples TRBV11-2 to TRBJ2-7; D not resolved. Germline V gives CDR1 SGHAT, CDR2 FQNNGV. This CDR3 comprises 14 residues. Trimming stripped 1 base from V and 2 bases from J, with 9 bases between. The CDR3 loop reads CASSLGQIAYEQYF. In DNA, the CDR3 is TGTGCCAGCAGCTTAGGGCAGATCGCCTACGAGCAGTACTTC.

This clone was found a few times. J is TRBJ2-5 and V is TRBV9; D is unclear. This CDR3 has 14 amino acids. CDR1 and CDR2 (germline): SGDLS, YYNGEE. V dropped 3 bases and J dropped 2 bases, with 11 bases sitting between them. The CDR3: CASSGKSEQETQYF. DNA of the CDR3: TGTGCCAGCAGCGGGAAGAGCGAGCAAGAGACCCAGTACTTC. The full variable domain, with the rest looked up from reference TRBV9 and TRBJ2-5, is DSGVTQTPKHLITATGQRVTLRCSPRSGDLSVYWYQQSLDQGLQFLIQYYNGEERAKGNILERFSAQQFPDLHSELNLSSLELGDSALYFCASSGKSEQETQYFGPGTRLLVL.

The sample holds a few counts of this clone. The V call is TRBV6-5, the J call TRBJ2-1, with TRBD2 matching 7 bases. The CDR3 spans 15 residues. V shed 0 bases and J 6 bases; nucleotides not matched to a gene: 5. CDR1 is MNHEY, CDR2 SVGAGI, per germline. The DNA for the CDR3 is TGTGCCAGCAGTTACTCTGGCGGGAGTTTCAATGAGCAGTTCTTC. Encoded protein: CASSYSGGSFNEQFF.

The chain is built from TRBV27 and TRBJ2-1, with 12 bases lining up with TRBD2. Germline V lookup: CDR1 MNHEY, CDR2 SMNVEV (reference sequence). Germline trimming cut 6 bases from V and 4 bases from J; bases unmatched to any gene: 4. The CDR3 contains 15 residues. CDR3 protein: CASSRTSGTYNEQFF. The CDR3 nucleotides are TGTGCCAGCAGCCGGACTAGCGGGACATACAATGAGCAGTTCTTC.

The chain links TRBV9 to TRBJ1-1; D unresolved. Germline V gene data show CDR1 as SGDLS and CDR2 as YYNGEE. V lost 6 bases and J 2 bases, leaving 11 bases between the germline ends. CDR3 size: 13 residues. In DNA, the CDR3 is TGTGCCAGCACCCCGTTTGGCAACACTGAAGCTTTCTTT. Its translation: CASTPFGNTEAFF.

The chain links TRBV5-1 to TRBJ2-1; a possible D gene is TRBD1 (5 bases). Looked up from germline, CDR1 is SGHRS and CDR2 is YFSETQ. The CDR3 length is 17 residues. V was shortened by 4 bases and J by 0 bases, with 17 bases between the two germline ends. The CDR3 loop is CASSPLQGRLSYNEQFF. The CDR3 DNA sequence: TGCGCCAGCAGCCCCCTCCAGGGCCGGCTCTCCTACAATGAGCAGTTCTTC.

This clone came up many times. The CDR3 region is CAWSKDRGEQYV. CDR3 in DNA: TGTGCCTGGAGTAAGGACAGGGGCGAGCAGTACGTC. V usage is TRBV30 and J usage is TRBJ2-7; TRBD1 matches at 9 bases. CDR3 length equals 12 residues. Trimming at V came to 2 bases and at J to 6 bases, leaving 2 bases not matched to a gene. Germline V gene lookup returns CDR1 GTSNPN and CDR2 SVGIG (reference sequence).

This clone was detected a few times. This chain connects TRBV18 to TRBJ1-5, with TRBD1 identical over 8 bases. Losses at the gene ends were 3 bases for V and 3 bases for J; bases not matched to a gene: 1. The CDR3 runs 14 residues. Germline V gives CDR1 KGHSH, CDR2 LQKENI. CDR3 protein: CASSPDRDNQPQHF. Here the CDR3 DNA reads TGTGCCAGCTCACCGGACAGGGACAATCAGCCCCAGCATTTT.

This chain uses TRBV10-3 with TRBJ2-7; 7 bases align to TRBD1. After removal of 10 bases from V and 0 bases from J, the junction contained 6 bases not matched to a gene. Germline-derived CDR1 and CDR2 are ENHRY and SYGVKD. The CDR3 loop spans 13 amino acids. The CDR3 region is CATRQGNSYEQYV. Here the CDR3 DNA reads TGTGCCACCCGACAGGGAAACTCCTACGAGCAGTACGTC.

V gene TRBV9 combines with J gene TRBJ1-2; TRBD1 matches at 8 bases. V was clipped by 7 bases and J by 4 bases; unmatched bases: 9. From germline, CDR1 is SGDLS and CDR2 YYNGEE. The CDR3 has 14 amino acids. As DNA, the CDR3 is TGTGCCAGCTCTATGACAGGGGTCAGCTATGGCTACACCTTC. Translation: CASSMTGVSYGYTF.